This is a list of T cell receptor beta chains from one sample in a study of early T cells in non-severe SARS-CoV-2 infection. TCRdb re-called the 5' RACE reads with MiXCR, one entry per CDR3 protein. The sample lists 45,000 to 70,000 distinct CDR3 sequences; roughly 10% were seen once. Sequencing was carried out using whole blood. The receptors derive from an adult who was a healthcare worker with PCR-confirmed SARS-CoV-2 infection or an uninfected control (not recorded which). Both conserved end residues are part of each CDR3. A D gene is named only where the DNA matches it firmly. For some rows the clone size is stated as once, few or many, or as a class when expanded; others skip it.

TRBV10-3	NA	TRBJ2-2	NA	TGTGCCATCAGTGAGGGGTTAGTGGCCGGGGAGCTGTTTTTT	CAISEGLVAGELFF
TRBV29-1	few	TRBJ1-2	NA	TGCAGCGTTGTTGTCACAATGGGTGGCTACACCTTC	CSVVVTMGGYTF
TRBV10-3	many	TRBJ2-4	NA	TGTGCCATCAGTAACCTGGGGGAAGGGTCGGTCAAAAACATTCAGTACTTC	CAISNLGEGSVKNIQYF
TRBV12-3/TRBV12-4	NA	TRBJ2-2	TRBD1	TGTGCCAGCAGAGAACAGGGGGCAATTACCGGGGAGCTGTTTTTT	CASREQGAITGELFF
TRBV6-4	NA	TRBJ2-6	NA	TGTGCCAGCAGTGACGGGACTTTTGCCTCTGGGGCCAACGTCCTGACTTTC	CASSDGTFASGANVLTF
TRBV18	many	TRBJ2-5	NA	TGTGCCAGCTCACTTAGCGGAGGGGAAGAGACCCAGTACTTC	CASSLSGGEETQYF
TRBV6-1	few	TRBJ2-3	NA	TGTGCCAGCAGGCAAGGGATTAAAGATACGCAGTATTTT	CASRQGIKDTQYF
TRBV12-5	few	TRBJ2-1	TRBD2	TGTGCTAGTGGCCAGCGGGAGTTGGGGGTCGATGAGCAGTTCTTC	CASGQRELGVDEQFF
TRBV5-1	NA	TRBJ2-5	NA	TGCGCCAGCAGCCCTTATGACAGCGGGGAGACCCAGTACTTC	CASSPYDSGETQYF
TRBV4-1	NA	TRBJ1-6	NA	TGCGCCAGCAGCCAAGATAGAGCACCCCTCCACTTT	CASSQDRAPLHF
TRBV4-1	few	TRBJ1-2	NA	TGCGCCAGCAGCCAAGATTGGGTCAGAGGGGAAGGAGGCTACACCTTC	CASSQDWVRGEGGYTF
TRBV10-2	many	TRBJ1-1	NA	TGCGCCAGCAGTGATTCGCCTGTGAACACTGAAGCTTTCTTT	CASSDSPVNTEAFF
TRBV12-2	few	TRBJ1-3	NA	TGTGCAAGTCGCTTAGCCCTAAGAGGGACGAGCTCTGGAAACACCATATATTTT	CASRLALRGTSSGNTIYF
TRBV12-3/TRBV12-4	many	TRBJ2-7	TRBD2	TGTGCCAGCAGTTTGGATGCGGGAGCGGGCGAGCAGTACTTC	CASSLDAGAGEQYF
TRBV29-1	many	TRBJ2-2	TRBD1	TGCAGCGCCCTCCGACAGGGGGCTAGCACCGGGGAGCTGTTTTTT	CSALRQGASTGELFF
TRBV29-1	NA	TRBJ2-5	TRBD2	TGCAGCGCGCAAAGGACTAGCGGAACTCAAGAGACCCAGTACTTC	CSAQRTSGTQETQYF
TRBV5-1	NA	TRBJ2-2	NA	TGCGCCAGCAGCTTGTGGGAACGGAACACCGGGGAGCTGTTTTTT	CASSLWERNTGELFF
TRBV2	NA	TRBJ1-4	NA	TGTGCCAGCAACAGGTCCGGGCGGGAAAAACTGTTTTTT	CASNRSGREKLFF
TRBV27	NA	TRBJ2-1	NA	TGTGCCAGCAGTTCACCGGATTACAATGAGCAGTTCTTC	CASSSPDYNEQFF
TRBV28	NA	TRBJ2-7	TRBD1	TGTGCCAGCCTGGGGACAGGGGGTCTCGAGCAGTACTTC	CASLGTGGLEQYF